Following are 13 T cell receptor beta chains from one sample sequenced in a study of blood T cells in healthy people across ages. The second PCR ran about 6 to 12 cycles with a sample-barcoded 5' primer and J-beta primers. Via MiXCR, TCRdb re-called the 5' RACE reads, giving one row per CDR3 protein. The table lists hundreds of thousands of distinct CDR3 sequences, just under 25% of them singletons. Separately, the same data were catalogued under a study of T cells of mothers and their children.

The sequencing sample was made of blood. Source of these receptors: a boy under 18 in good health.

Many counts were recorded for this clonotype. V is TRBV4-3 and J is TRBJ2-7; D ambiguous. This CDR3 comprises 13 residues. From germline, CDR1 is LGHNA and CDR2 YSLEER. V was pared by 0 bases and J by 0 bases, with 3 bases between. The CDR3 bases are TGCGCCAGCAGCCAAGACAGCTCCTACGAGCAGTACTTC. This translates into CASSQDSSYEQYF.

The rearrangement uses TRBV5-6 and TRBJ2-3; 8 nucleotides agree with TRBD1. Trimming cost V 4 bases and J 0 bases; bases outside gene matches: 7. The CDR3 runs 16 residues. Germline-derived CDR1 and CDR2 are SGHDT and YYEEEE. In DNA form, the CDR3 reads TGTGCCAGCAGCCAGGACAGGGTCCAAAGCACAGATACGCAGTATTTT. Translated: CASSQDRVQSTDTQYF.

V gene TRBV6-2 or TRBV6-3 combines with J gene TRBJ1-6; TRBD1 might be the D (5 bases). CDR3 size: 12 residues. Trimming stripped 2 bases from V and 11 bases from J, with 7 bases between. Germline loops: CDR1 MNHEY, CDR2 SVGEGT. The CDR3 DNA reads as TGTGCCAGCAGTTACACGGGACCACCCCTCCACTTT. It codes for CASSYTGPPLHF.

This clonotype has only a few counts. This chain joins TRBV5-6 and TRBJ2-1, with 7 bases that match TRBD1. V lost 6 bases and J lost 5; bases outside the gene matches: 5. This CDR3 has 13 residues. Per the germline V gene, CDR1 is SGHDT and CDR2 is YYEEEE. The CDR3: CASNSQGHNEQFF. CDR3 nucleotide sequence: TGTGCCAGCAACTCACAGGGGCACAATGAGCAGTTCTTC.

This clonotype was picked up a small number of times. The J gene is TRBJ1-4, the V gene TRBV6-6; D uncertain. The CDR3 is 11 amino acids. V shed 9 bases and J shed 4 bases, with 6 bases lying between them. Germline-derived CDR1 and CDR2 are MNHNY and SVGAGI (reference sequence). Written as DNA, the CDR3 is TGTGCCAGTTCGGGTAATGAAAAACTGTTTTTT. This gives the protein CASSGNEKLFF.

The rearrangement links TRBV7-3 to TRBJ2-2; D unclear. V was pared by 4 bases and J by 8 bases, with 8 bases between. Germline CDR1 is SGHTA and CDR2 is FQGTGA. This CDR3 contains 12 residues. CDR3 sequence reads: CASSSLAGELFF. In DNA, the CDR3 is TGTGCCAGCAGCTCCTTAGCAGGGGAGCTGTTTTTT.

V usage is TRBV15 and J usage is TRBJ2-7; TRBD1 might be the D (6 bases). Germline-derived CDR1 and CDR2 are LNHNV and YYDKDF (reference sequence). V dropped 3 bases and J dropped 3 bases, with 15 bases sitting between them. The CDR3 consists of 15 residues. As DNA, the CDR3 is TGTGCCACCAGCAGGGGGGCTGGTCTCGACTACGAGCAGTACTTC. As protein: CATSRGAGLDYEQYF.

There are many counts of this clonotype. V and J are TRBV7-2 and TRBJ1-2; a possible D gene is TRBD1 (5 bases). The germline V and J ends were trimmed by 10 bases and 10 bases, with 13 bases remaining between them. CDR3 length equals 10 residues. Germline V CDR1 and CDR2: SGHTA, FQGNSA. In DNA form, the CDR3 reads TGTGCCATCCGGCGGGACGCCTACACCTTC. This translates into CAIRRDAYTF.

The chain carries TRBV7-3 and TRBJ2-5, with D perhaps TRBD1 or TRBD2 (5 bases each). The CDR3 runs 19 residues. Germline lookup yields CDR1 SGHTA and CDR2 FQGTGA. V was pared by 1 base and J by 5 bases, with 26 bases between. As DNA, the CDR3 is TGTGCCAGCAGCTTAAAACCGGGACCTACGAAGGCTTTGTCGGAGACCCAGTACTTC. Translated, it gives CASSLKPGPTKALSETQYF.

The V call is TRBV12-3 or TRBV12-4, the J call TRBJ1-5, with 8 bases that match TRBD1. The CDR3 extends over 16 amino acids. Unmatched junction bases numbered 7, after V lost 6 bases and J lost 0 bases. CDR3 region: CASSPDRAYSNQPQHF. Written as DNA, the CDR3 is TGTGCCAGCAGCCCGGACAGGGCTTATAGCAATCAGCCCCAGCATTTT.

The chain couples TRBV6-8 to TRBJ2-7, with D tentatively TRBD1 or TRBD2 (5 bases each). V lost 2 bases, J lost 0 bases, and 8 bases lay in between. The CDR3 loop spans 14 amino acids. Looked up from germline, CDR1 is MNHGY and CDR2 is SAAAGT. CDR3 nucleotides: TGTGCCAGCAGTTACAGAGGGGACTCCTACGAGCAGTACTTC. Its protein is CASSYRGDSYEQYF.

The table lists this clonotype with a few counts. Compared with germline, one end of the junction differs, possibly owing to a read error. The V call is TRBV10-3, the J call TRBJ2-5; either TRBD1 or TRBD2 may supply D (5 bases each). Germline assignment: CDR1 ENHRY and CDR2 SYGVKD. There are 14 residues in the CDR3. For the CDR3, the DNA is TGTGCCATCGGGGGTTTTACCAGGGAAGAGACCCGGTACTTC. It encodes CAIGGFTREETRYF.

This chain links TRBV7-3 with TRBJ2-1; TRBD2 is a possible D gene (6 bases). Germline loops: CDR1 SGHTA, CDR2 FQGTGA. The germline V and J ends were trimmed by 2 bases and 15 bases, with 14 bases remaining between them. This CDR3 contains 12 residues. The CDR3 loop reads CASSLQPGVLFF. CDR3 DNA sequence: TGTGCCAGCAGCTTACAGCCGGGAGTCCTGTTCTTC.